Reported below is one TCR beta chain. What it binds is not known. This sample is part of a study of OX40 agonist ivuxolimab in advanced cancers. Study details: The dose-escalation group included hepatocellular carcinoma, melanoma, renal cell carcinoma and head and neck cancer. Findings and caveats of the study: At 0.1 to 3.0 mg/kg, clonal expansion of CD4+ and CD8+ blood T cells had occurred by week 6.

CDR1 SNHLY and CDR2 FYNNEI come from the germline V gene. CDR3 length equals 16 residues. V was shortened by 3 bases and J by 4 bases, with 15 bases between the two germline ends. Profiled with immunoSEQ multiplex PCR; TCRdb holds only in-frame clones, not every one. The data show around 40,000 clones, 70% to 85% seen once. This clonotype was obtained from an adult with an advanced solid tumor such as melanoma, head and neck, liver or kidney cancer. The chain carries TRBV2 and TRBJ2-2, with D tentatively TRBD1 or TRBD2 (5 bases each). The sample was CD4+ or CD8+ T cells sorted from blood, taken in a trial of the OX40 agonist ivuxolimab. The CDR3 here is CASSDWGPTATGELFF. The CDR3 bases are TGTGCCAGCAGTGACTGGGGACCTACGGCCACCGGGGAGCTGTTTTTT.